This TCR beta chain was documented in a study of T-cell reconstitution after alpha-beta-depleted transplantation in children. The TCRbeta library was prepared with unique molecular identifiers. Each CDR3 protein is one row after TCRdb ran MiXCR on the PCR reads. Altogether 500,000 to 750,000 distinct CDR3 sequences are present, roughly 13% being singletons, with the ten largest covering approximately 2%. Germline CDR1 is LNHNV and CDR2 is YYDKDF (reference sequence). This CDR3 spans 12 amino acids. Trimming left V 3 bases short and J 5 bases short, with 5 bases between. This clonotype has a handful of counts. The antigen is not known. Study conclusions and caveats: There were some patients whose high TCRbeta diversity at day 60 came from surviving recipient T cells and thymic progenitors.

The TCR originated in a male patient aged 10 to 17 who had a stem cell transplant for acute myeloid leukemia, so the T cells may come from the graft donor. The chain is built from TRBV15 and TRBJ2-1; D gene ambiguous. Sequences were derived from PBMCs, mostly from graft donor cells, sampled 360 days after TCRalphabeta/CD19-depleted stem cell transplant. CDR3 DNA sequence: TGTGCCACCAGCAGCGCACACAATGAGCAGTTCTTC. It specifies CATSSAHNEQFF.